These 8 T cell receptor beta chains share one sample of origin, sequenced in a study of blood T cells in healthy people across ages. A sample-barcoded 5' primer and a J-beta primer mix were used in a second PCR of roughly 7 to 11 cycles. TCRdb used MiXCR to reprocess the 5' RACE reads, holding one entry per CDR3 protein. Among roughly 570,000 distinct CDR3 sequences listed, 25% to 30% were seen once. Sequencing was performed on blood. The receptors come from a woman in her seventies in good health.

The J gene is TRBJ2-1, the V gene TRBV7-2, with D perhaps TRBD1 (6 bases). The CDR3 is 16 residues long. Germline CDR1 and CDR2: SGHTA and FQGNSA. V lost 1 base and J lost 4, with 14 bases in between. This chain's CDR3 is CASSLDSVGAYNEQFF. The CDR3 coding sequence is TGTGCCAGCAGCTTAGATAGTGTGGGGGCTTACAATGAGCAGTTCTTC.

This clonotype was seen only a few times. The CDR3 loop is CSVDLRGITGELFF. The CDR3 DNA reads as TGCAGCGTTGATTTGCGGGGGATCACCGGGGAGCTGTTTTTT. The chain is built from TRBV29-1 and TRBJ2-2, with 7 nucleotides matching TRBD2. CDR3 size: 14 residues. Germline V gives CDR1 SQVTM, CDR2 ANQGSEA. Trimming took 3 bases from V and 4 from J; bases not matched to a gene: 5.

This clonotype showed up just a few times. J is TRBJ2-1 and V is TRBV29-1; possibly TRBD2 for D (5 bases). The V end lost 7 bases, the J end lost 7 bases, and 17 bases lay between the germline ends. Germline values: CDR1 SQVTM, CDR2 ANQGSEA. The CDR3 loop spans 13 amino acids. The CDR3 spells CSAPTFGRNEQFF. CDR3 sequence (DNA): TGCAGCGCCCCAACGTTTGGGAGAAATGAGCAGTTCTTC.

CDR3 sequence: CASMKAGGSYEQYF. In nucleotides, the CDR3 is TGTGCCAGCATGAAGGCGGGGGGTTCCTACGAGCAGTACTTC. J is TRBJ2-1 and V is TRBV12-3 or TRBV12-4; 8 nucleotides line up with TRBD2. The J call may be wrong; the DNA end is better matched by TRBJ2-7. The CDR3 is 14 residues long.

The CDR3: CASRSSDGTGYTF. CDR3 in DNA: TGCGCCAGCAGGTCCTCTGACGGCACTGGCTACACCTTC. The rearrangement joins TRBV5-1 to TRBJ1-2, with D uncertain. This CDR3 is built from 13 residues. CDR1 is SGHRS and CDR2 is YFSETQ in the germline V gene. Trimming removed 5 bases at V and 7 bases at J, with 15 bases between. The full variable domain, with the rest looked up from reference TRBV5-1 and TRBJ1-2, is KAGVTQTPRYLIKTRGQQVTLSCSPISGHRSVSWYQQTPGQGLQFLFEYFSETQRNKGNFPGRFSGRQFSNSRSEMNVSTLELGDSALYLCASRSSDGTGYTFGSGTRLTVV.

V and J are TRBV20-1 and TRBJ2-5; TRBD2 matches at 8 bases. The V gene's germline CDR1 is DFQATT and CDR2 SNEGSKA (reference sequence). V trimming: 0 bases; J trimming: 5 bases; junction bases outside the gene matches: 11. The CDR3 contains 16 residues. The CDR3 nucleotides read TGCAGTGCTAGAGATATAGTACGTTCTAGCGGGGAGACCCAGTACTTC. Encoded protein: CSARDIVRSSGETQYF.

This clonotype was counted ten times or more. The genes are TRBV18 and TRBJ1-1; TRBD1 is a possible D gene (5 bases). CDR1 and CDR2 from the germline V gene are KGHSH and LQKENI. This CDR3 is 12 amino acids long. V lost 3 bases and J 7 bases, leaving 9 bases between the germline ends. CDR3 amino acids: CASSPTALEAFF. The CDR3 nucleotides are TGTGCCAGCTCACCGACAGCTCTTGAAGCTTTCTTT. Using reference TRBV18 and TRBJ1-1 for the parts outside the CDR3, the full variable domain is NAGVMQNPRHLVRRRGQEARLRCSPMKGHSHVYWYRQLPEEGLKFMVYLQKENIIDESGMPKERFSAEFPKEGPSILRIQQVVRGDSAAYFCASSPTALEAFFGQGTRLTVV.

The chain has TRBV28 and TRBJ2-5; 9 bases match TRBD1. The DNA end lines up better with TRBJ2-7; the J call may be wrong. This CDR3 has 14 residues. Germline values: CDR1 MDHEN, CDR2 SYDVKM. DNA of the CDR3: TGTGCCAGCAGGCGCGGGACAGGGCTCTACGAGCAGTACTTC. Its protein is CASRRGTGLYEQYF.